Listed below are T cell receptor beta chains from one sample, sequenced in a study of blood T cells in healthy people across ages. TCRdb analysed the 5' RACE reads with MiXCR anew, one entry per CDR3 protein. There are a few hundred thousand distinct CDR3 sequences in the sample; about 55% occur only once, and 45% to 60% lies in the top ten. Sequencing input: blood. These receptors were taken from a man in his sixties in good health. CDR3s leave out the opening cysteine and the closing phenylalanine or tryptophan. Fields, in order: J gene, V gene, CDR3 protein.

>TRBJ2-7|TRBV7-2
ASSQRGTRGSYEQY
>TRBJ2-1|TRBV6-2/TRBV6-3
ASTMTSRGGNEQF
>TRBJ2-1|TRBV20-1
SAIGVVSSYNEQF
>TRBJ1-6|TRBV3-1
ASSPETGPGLH
>TRBJ2-5|TRBV20-1
SAKGTSGEQY
>TRBJ2-2|TRBV11-2
ASSPTTSNTGELF
>TRBJ2-5|TRBV5-1
ASSLATGTSGGREQY
>TRBJ2-3|TRBV20-1
SARDLASGGGSTDTQY
>TRBJ2-4|TRBV27
ASATAVRGDIQY
>TRBJ2-3|TRBV12-3/TRBV12-4
ASSFLSGADTQY
>TRBJ1-1|TRBV21-1
ASSKDWGVICTGEIRTEAF
>TRBJ1-1|TRBV7-9
ASSPRLQGNTEAF
>TRBJ2-5|TRBV6-1
ASRVPQVETQY
>TRBJ2-7|TRBV7-2
ASSITSGSYEQY
>TRBJ2-3|TRBV13
ASSALTGRTDTQY
>TRBJ2-3|TRBV7-2
ASSLRGQLRRSDTQY
>TRBJ2-5|TRBV20-1
SARDSRIYQETQY
>TRBJ1-5|TRBV30
AWNKGGTGRRSNQPQH
>TRBJ2-7|TRBV6-2/TRBV6-3
ASSYVAVSYEQY
>TRBJ2-2|TRBV10-2
ASGGGTSGNVGELF
>TRBJ2-5|TRBV11-2
ASSLAQGLETQY
>-|TRBV7-2
ASREGNYEQY
>TRBJ2-3|TRBV29-1
SPPGATPGTFKGCRDTQY
>TRBJ2-5|TRBV5-8
ASSLGTGRQETQY
>TRBJ2-3|TRBV29-1
SVGPGTDTQY
>TRBJ2-1|TRBV20-1
SARARGQLNEQF
>TRBJ2-1|TRBV7-2
ASSLAASGFSYNEQF
>TRBJ2-3|TRBV18
ASSSTGSGGTDTQY
>TRBJ2-3|TRBV10-3
AITAGSDTQY
>TRBJ2-1|TRBV20-1
SARGSGRGFEQF
>TRBJ2-7|TRBV7-2
ASSLVAGKYEQY
>TRBJ2-5|TRBV10-1
ASSVRLEETQY
>TRBJ2-5|TRBV5-1
ASSSLGGDRETQY
>TRBJ1-1|TRBV7-2
ASSLDGGLNTEAF
>TRBJ1-5|TRBV28
ASSKQGVSNQPQH
>TRBJ2-3|TRBV9
ASSPDPATDTQY
>TRBJ2-1|TRBV20-1
SAIFGANEQF
>TRBJ2-1|TRBV18
ASSPGTGFDEQF
>TRBJ2-1|TRBV5-1
ASSLSGTSGNHEQF
>TRBJ2-3|TRBV27
ASSKLAEQSTDTQY
>TRBJ2-6|TRBV14
ASSPRTGKISGANVLT
>TRBJ2-2|TRBV6-1
ATGGRVSTGELF
>TRBJ2-7|TRBV6-5
ASSYSDRGDYEQY
>TRBJ2-3|TRBV5-1
ASSLGASGPAPDTQY
>TRBJ2-3|TRBV11-2
ASSRGGRRFSSTDTQY
>TRBJ2-3|TRBV20-1
SATPIAGVSDTQY
>TRBJ1-4|TRBV12-3/TRBV12-4
ASSLRAVGAATNEKLF
>TRBJ2-7|TRBV10-3
AISVGDPYEQY
>TRBJ2-5|TRBV20-1
SARDAIRDQETQY
>TRBJ1-2|TRBV20-1
SGDPVSGYT
>TRBJ1-5|TRBV29-1
SVGQGGTQPQH
>TRBJ2-5|TRBV25-1
ASSAPLVETQY